This T cell receptor beta chain was captured by sequencing in a study of T cell changes during pregnancy in multiple sclerosis. Profiled with immunoSEQ multiplex PCR; TCRdb holds only in-frame clones, not every one. The data contain more than 35,000 clones, around nine tenths of them singletons. Germline trimming cut 5 bases from V and 7 bases from J; bases unmatched to any gene: 16. Per germline, CDR1 SGHAT and CDR2 FQNNGV. CDR3 length: 16 residues. This chain links TRBV11-2 with TRBJ1-2; the match to TRBD1 covers 7 bases. The sample in question was CD4+ T cells from peripheral blood mononuclear cells, obtained in the first trimester of pregnancy. This TCR was recovered from a female donor with multiple sclerosis, enrolled in a pregnancy study. CDR3 loop: CASSPGLAGTEGGYTF. CDR3 nucleotides: TGTGCCAGCAGCCCTGGACTCGCCGGGACAGAGGGTGGCTACACCTTC.